A single sample is the source of the 12 T cell receptor beta chains below, sequenced in a study of OX40 agonist ivuxolimab in advanced cancers. Profiling relied on immunoSEQ multiplex PCR, and the TCRdb table lists in-frame clones only, not all of them. The sample contains some 73,000 clones, roughly 88% of which appear only once. The source material was CD4+ or CD8+ T cells sorted from blood, sampled in a trial of the OX40 agonist ivuxolimab. The source of these receptors is an adult with an advanced solid tumor such as melanoma, head and neck, liver or kidney cancer.

The V and J genes are TRBV2 and TRBJ2-5; D remains unclear. This CDR3 comprises 12 residues. CDR1 and CDR2 from the germline V gene are SNHLY and FYNNEI. The germline V and J ends were trimmed by 5 bases and 7 bases, with 11 bases remaining between them. This CDR3 is CASSIHLGTQYF. In DNA, the CDR3 is TGTGCCAGCAGTATACATCTGGGGACCCAGTACTTC.

The chain carries TRBV19 and TRBJ1-1; 7 bases are a match to TRBD1. There are 14 residues in the CDR3. With V trimmed by 5 bases and J by 8 bases, 11 bases remained unmatched. CDR1 is LNHDA and CDR2 is SQIVND in the germline V gene (reference sequence). The CDR3 coding sequence is TGTGCCAGTAGTTCGCCGACCCGGACAGGAGAAGCTTTCTTT. Translated, it gives CASSSPTRTGEAFF.

The chain is built from TRBV6-5 and TRBJ2-7, with TRBD1 matching 12 bases. Germline assignment: CDR1 MNHEY and CDR2 SVGAGI. The CDR3 spans 16 residues. V shed 0 bases and J 2 bases; nucleotides not matched to a gene: 2. The CDR3 loop reads CASSYSGQGAAYEQYF. CDR3 coding DNA: TGTGCCAGCAGTTACTCGGGACAGGGGGCCGCCTACGAGCAGTACTTC.

The gene calls are TRBV28 and TRBJ1-6; D gene unclear. Germline-derived CDR1 and CDR2 are MDHEN and SYDVKM. CDR3 length equals 14 residues. V gave up 6 bases and J gave up 0 bases, with 6 bases separating them. The CDR3 is CASSEDSYNSPLHF. CDR3 sequence (DNA): TGTGCCAGCAGCGAGGACTCCTATAATTCACCCCTCCACTTT. Drawing the rest from reference TRBV28 and TRBJ1-6, the complete variable domain is DVKVTQSSRYLVKRTGEKVFLECVQDMDHENMFWYRQDPGLGLRLIYFSYDVKMKEKGDIPEGYSVSREKKERFSLILESASTNQTSMYLCASSEDSYNSPLHFGNGTRLTVT.

The chain is built from TRBV4-1 and TRBJ2-7, with D tentatively TRBD2 (7 bases). The CDR3 is 14 amino acids. V lost 9 bases and J 0 bases, leaving 15 bases between the germline ends. In germline, CDR1 is MGHRA, CDR2 YSYEKL. CDR3 nucleotide sequence: TGCGCCAGAAGTTGGGAGGGGGTCTCCTACGAGCAGTACTTC. As protein: CARSWEGVSYEQYF.

The J gene is TRBJ2-2, the V gene TRBV7-2, with D possibly TRBD1 on 6 matching bases. Between the trimmed V and J ends, which lost 6 bases and 5 bases, there was a span of 13 bases. The V gene's germline CDR1 is SGHTA and CDR2 FQGNSA. The CDR3 consists of 14 residues. CDR3 bases: TGTGCCAGCAGTTTCCAGAGGGGGACCGGGGAGCTGTTTTTT. This translates into CASSFQRGTGELFF.

V and J are TRBV4-2 and TRBJ1-2; D remains ambiguous. The CDR3 runs 16 residues. Trimming took 4 bases from V and 5 from J, leaving 20 bases between them. Germline V CDR1 and CDR2: LGHNA, YNFKEQ. The CDR3 bases are TGTGCCAGCAGCCGATACGCCCTTGAAAAACAGTATGGCTACACCTTC. This codes for CASSRYALEKQYGYTF.

This clone was detected only once. V and J are TRBV27 and TRBJ1-5, with 8 bases that match TRBD1. Germline V CDR1 and CDR2: MNHEY, SMNVEV (reference sequence). Trimming at V came to 2 bases and at J to 2 bases, leaving 11 bases not matched to a gene. The CDR3 spans 18 residues. For the CDR3, the DNA is TGTGCCAGCAGTTTACGAGATCCAGGGGGCACGGGCAATCAGCCCCAGCATTTT. Translation gives CASSLRDPGGTGNQPQHF.

This clone has only one observation. V gene TRBV11-2 combines with J gene TRBJ2-7, with TRBD1 matching 12 bases. The CDR3 consists of 12 residues. The germline V gene has CDR1 SGHAT and CDR2 FQNNGV. The J segment lost 9 bases and the V segment lost 8 bases, leaving 5 bases of the junction unmatched. CDR3 protein: CASRDRGLGQYF. The CDR3, as DNA: TGTGCCAGCCGGGACAGGGGGCTTGGGCAGTACTTC. Supplemented by reference TRBV11-2 and TRBJ2-7, the full variable domain reads EAGVAQSPRYKIIEKRQSVAFWCNPISGHATLYWYQQILGQGPKLLIQFQNNGVVDDSQLPKDRFSAERLKGVDSTLKIQPAKLEDSAVYLCASRDRGLGQYFGPGTRLTVT.

The chain employs TRBV6-1 and TRBJ1-1, with D possibly being TRBD1 (6 bases). V lost 8 bases and J 3 bases, leaving 13 bases between the germline ends. The length of the CDR3 is 13 residues. The V gene's germline CDR1 is MNHNS and CDR2 SASEGT. CDR3 nucleotide sequence: TGTGCCAGCGGCCGGAAGGGGGACACTGAAGCTTTCTTT. This translates into CASGRKGDTEAFF.

A few counts support this clone. The V call is TRBV6-5, the J call TRBJ2-7, with a tentative D call TRBD1 (6 bases). Germline CDR1 is MNHEY and CDR2 is SVGAGI. CDR3 length: 15 residues. Deletions cut 4 bases from V and 4 bases from J, with 17 bases between. The CDR3 is CASSSTHGTYYEQYF. The CDR3 DNA is TGTGCCAGCAGTTCGACTCACGGGACATATTACGAGCAGTACTTC.

This chain uses TRBV29-1 with TRBJ1-1; unclear D gene. CDR3 size: 12 residues. The ends were cut back, 6 bases at V and 3 bases at J, with 11 bases in the middle. Looked up from germline, CDR1 is SQVTM and CDR2 is ANQGSEA. The DNA for the CDR3 is TGCAGCGTCAAAGGACCGTACACTGAAGCTTTCTTT. Residues: CSVKGPYTEAFF.